One and the same sample provided the 31 T cell receptor beta chains below, sequenced in a study of vaccination and CD4 T cells after COVID-19. Their specific antigens are unknown. The treatment was: approximately nine-day PBMC culture with coronavirus spike peptide pools or control peptides (ViraFEST assay). The Oncomine TCR Beta short-read assay was applied to DNA of cultured CD4+ T cells. TCRdb ran MiXCR on the PCR reads and lists one entry per CDR3 protein. Of under 13,000 distinct CDR3 sequences listed, under 30% are singletons. The sample in question was CD4+ T cells from blood, cultured in vitro, obtained after SARS-CoV-2 vaccination. These receptors all come from a human donor who had recovered from COVID-19.

The J gene is TRBJ1-2, the V gene TRBV6-1, with a possible D match to TRBD1 (5 bases). CDR1 is MNHNS and CDR2 is SASEGT in the germline V gene. With 8 bases removed from V and 2 bases from J, the gap between germline ends came to 12 bases. The CDR3 totals 13 residues. The CDR3 loop is CASGNRRNYGYTF. The DNA for the CDR3 is TGTGCCAGCGGCAACAGGCGAAACTATGGCTACACCTTC.

The chain recombines TRBV6-5 with TRBJ2-3, with D perhaps matching TRBD1 (6 bases). The CDR3 sequence is 15 residues long. Germline V lookup: CDR1 MNHEY, CDR2 SVGAGI. V was cut by 0 bases and J by 1 base, with 8 bases left in between. As DNA, the CDR3 is TGTGCCAGCAGTTACTCGAACAGGGGCACAGATACGCAGTATTTT. Amino acids: CASSYSNRGTDTQYF.

This clonotype was counted only a few times. V is TRBV28 and J is TRBJ1-5; TRBD1 agrees at 9 bases. CDR1 is MDHEN, CDR2 SYDVKM, per germline. CDR3 length: 16 amino acids. V dropped 6 bases and J dropped 7; count of bases not matched to a gene: 13. The CDR3 here is CASSLQIGTGWQPQHF. The CDR3 nucleotides read TGTGCCAGCAGCCTTCAGATAGGGACAGGGTGGCAGCCCCAGCATTTT.

This clonotype was seen more than once but under ten times. V is TRBV7-3 and J is TRBJ2-6, with unresolved D. This CDR3 has 16 amino acids. Germline V gene sequence: CDR1 SGHTA, CDR2 FQGTGA. V was clipped by 3 bases and J by 2 bases, with 11 bases between them. The CDR3 bases are TGTGCCAGCAGCTTGCTCAGTGTCGCTGGGGCCAACGTCCTGACTTTC. Translated, it gives CASSLLSVAGANVLTF.

This sequence joins TRBV7-2 and TRBJ2-3; TRBD2 aligns across 15 bases. Per germline, CDR1 SGHTA and CDR2 FQGNSA. This CDR3 is 19 amino acids long. Losses at the gene ends were 3 bases for V and 0 bases for J; bases not matched to a gene: 7. In DNA, the CDR3 is TGTGCCAGCAGCTTCTTGGTGGGACTAGCGGGGGGTAGCACAGATACGCAGTATTTT. This codes for CASSFLVGLAGGSTDTQYF.

The sample holds a few counts of this clonotype. V is TRBV20-1 and J is TRBJ2-3, with 10 bases lining up with TRBD2. Per germline, CDR1 DFQATT and CDR2 SNEGSKA (reference sequence). The CDR3 runs to 16 residues. V lost 1 base and J lost 2; bases outside the gene matches: 6. CDR3 region: CSARAFLAGVTDTQYF. Written as DNA, the CDR3 is TGCAGTGCTAGAGCCTTCCTAGCGGGAGTCACAGATACGCAGTATTTT.

V usage is TRBV4-2 and J usage is TRBJ2-7; possibly TRBD1 or TRBD2 for D (5 bases each). The V end lost 3 bases, the J end lost 5 bases, and 14 bases lay between the germline ends. The germline gives CDR1 LGHNA, CDR2 YNFKEQ. The CDR3 contains 14 residues. CDR3 residues: CASSQDNLGDEQYF. CDR3 DNA sequence: TGTGCCAGCAGCCAGGACAACCTGGGGGACGAGCAGTACTTC.

This clonotype rates as medium-sized (0.01 to 0.1%). The V gene is TRBV28, the J gene TRBJ2-7, with TRBD2 as a possible D gene (5 bases). Deletions cut 6 bases from V and 2 bases from J, with 17 bases between. CDR1 and CDR2 from the germline V gene are MDHEN and SYDVKM. This CDR3 is 15 amino acids long. The CDR3 DNA reads as TGTGCCAGCAGCCGGACGGGGTTCCCCCCCTACGAGCAGTACTTC. Residues: CASSRTGFPPYEQYF.

This clonotype occurred a few times. The V and J genes are TRBV20-1 and TRBJ2-1; TRBD2 matches 7 bases. This CDR3 contains 14 residues. V trimming: 3 bases; J trimming: 5 bases; junction bases outside the gene matches: 7. CDR1 and CDR2 (germline): DFQATT, SNEGSKA (reference sequence). CDR3 sequence (DNA): TGCAGTGCTAGTTCGACTAGCTGGAACAATGAGCAGTTCTTC. This translates into CSASSTSWNNEQFF.

This chain joins TRBV7-2 and TRBJ1-2, with D unclear. With 4 bases removed from V and 8 bases from J, the gap between germline ends came to 14 bases. The CDR3 sequence is 13 residues long. Per the germline V gene, CDR1 is SGHTA and CDR2 is FQGNSA. This CDR3 is CASSSDGSGGYTF. Here the CDR3 DNA reads TGTGCCAGCAGCTCGGACGGGTCTGGAGGCTACACCTTC.

The chain recombines TRBV24-1 with TRBJ2-2; 7 bases are shared with TRBD1. This CDR3 has 15 residues. Germline V gene sequence: CDR1 KGHDR, CDR2 SFDVKD. Trimming removed 3 bases from V and 6 bases from J; junction bases left unmatched: 6. This CDR3 reads CATSDQQGWAGELFF. CDR3 nucleotides: TGTGCCACCAGTGATCAACAGGGGTGGGCCGGGGAGCTGTTTTTT.

This chain connects TRBV5-1 to TRBJ1-6; 10 positions agree with TRBD1. V gave up 4 bases and J gave up 8 bases; unmatched junction bases: 3. This CDR3 contains 14 residues. The germline gives CDR1 SGHRS, CDR2 YFSETQ. The CDR3 nucleotides are TGCGCCAGCAGCCCGACAGGGGGCGATTCACCCCTCCACTTT. Translation: CASSPTGGDSPLHF. Full variable domain (outside the CDR3, taken from reference TRBV5-1 and TRBJ1-6): KAGVTQTPRYLIKTRGQQVTLSCSPISGHRSVSWYQQTPGQGLQFLFEYFSETQRNKGNFPGRFSGRQFSNSRSEMNVSTLELGDSALYLCASSPTGGDSPLHFGNGTRLTVT.

By share, this clonotype ranks as medium-sized. The rearrangement uses TRBV7-9 and TRBJ2-5; weak D call: TRBD2 (5 bases). The CDR3 sequence is 11 residues long. Trimming cost V 5 bases and J 10 bases, with 11 bases left between them. Germline loops: CDR1 SEHNR, CDR2 FQNEAQ (reference sequence). CDR3 sequence: CASSPEVGQYF. The CDR3 DNA reads TGTGCCAGCAGCCCGGAGGTTGGCCAGTACTTC.

This clonotype was observed a handful of times. This rearrangement joins TRBV24-1 to TRBJ2-3; 8 bases agree with TRBD2. The V segment lost 5 bases and the J segment 4 bases; nucleotides outside the gene matches: 7. From germline, CDR1 is KGHDR and CDR2 SFDVKD. The CDR3 extends over 15 amino acids. CDR3 in amino acids: CATSASGGVADTQYF. CDR3 coding DNA: TGTGCCACCAGTGCCAGCGGGGGCGTCGCAGATACGCAGTATTTT.

In its sample, this clonotype is medium-sized. The V call is TRBV27, the J call TRBJ2-7; 11 bases map to TRBD2. Losses at the gene ends were 4 bases for V and 4 bases for J; bases not matched to a gene: 3. This CDR3 has 14 residues. Germline CDR1 is MNHEY and CDR2 is SMNVEV (reference sequence). This chain's CDR3 is CASSSSGGRYEQYF. CDR3 in DNA: TGTGCCAGCAGTTCTAGCGGGGGGCGGTACGAGCAGTACTTC.

This clonotype was observed a handful of times. This rearrangement joins TRBV19 to TRBJ2-1; 14 nucleotides match TRBD2. The CDR3 extends over 17 amino acids. Germline V gives CDR1 LNHDA, CDR2 SQIVND (reference sequence). The trim removed 5 bases at V and 0 bases at J, leaving 3 bases unmatched. Written as DNA, the CDR3 is TGTGCCAGTAGTTTGGGACTAGCGGGGGCCTCCTACAATGAGCAGTTCTTC. Encoded protein: CASSLGLAGASYNEQFF.

CDR3 coding DNA: TGTGCCATCGACGACAGGATTGGCAATGAGCAGTTCTTC. Translating it yields CAIDDRIGNEQFF. The chain combines TRBV28 with TRBJ2-1, with TRBD1 as a possible D gene (6 bases). The CDR3 length is 13 residues. With 10 bases removed from V and 6 bases from J, the gap between germline ends came to 16 bases. Germline CDR1 is MDHEN and CDR2 is SYDVKM.

CDR3 in DNA: TGTGCCAGCAGCTTGGATGGCGGATCGGCCTACGAGCAGTACTTC. Its translation: CASSLDGGSAYEQYF. This chain uses TRBV5-4 with TRBJ2-7; D is ambiguous. Looked up from germline, CDR1 is SGHNT and CDR2 is YYREEE (reference sequence). The V gene lost 0 bases and the J gene lost 2 bases, with 12 bases spanning the gap. CDR3 size: 15 residues.

This clonotype was counted between two and nine times. The chain recombines TRBV6-1 with TRBJ2-7; D not resolved. This CDR3 contains 14 residues. V shed 6 bases and J shed 1 base, with 13 bases lying between them. The V gene's germline CDR1 is MNHNS and CDR2 SASEGT. The CDR3 coding sequence is TGTGCCAGCAGGGATACAGATACTTCCTACGAGCAGTACTTC. It translates to CASRDTDTSYEQYF.

V and J are TRBV7-9 and TRBJ2-6, with D tentatively TRBD1 (6 bases). This CDR3 contains 19 residues. CDR1 SEHNR and CDR2 FQNEAQ come from the germline V gene (reference sequence). The V gene lost 5 bases and the J gene lost 1 base, with 21 bases spanning the gap. The CDR3 DNA sequence: TGTGCCAGCAGCCGGAACAGGGAAAGGGTAGCTTCTGGGGCCAACGTCCTGACTTTC. This codes for CASSRNRERVASGANVLTF.

There are a few counts of this clonotype. The V and J genes are TRBV27 and TRBJ2-7, with D tentatively TRBD1 or TRBD2 (5 bases each). The CDR3 extends over 16 amino acids. With 7 bases removed from V and 0 bases from J, the gap between germline ends came to 19 bases. Germline-derived CDR1 and CDR2 are MNHEY and SMNVEV (reference sequence). CDR3 loop: CASTLSPGRSSYEQYF. The CDR3 bases are TGTGCCAGCACCCTAAGTCCGGGACGGAGCTCCTACGAGCAGTACTTC.

This clonotype rates as medium-sized. The rearrangement uses TRBV20-1 and TRBJ2-5; the match to TRBD2 covers 9 bases. V dropped 0 bases and J dropped 4; count of bases not matched to a gene: 12. This CDR3 region has 17 residues. Germline CDR1 DFQATT, CDR2 SNEGSKA (reference sequence). CDR3 DNA: TGCAGTGCTAGAGATGCGATGGCGGGGGGGCGGGGAGAGACCCAGTACTTC. Translated, it gives CSARDAMAGGRGETQYF.

Concerning this clonotype itself: No conserved phenylalanine or tryptophan is present at the end of the CDR3, so a read error is the likely explanation. The chain links TRBV7-9 to TRBJ2-1; 9 positions agree with TRBD2. Germline CDR1 reads SEHNR; CDR2 reads FQNEAQ (reference sequence). This CDR3 has 14 amino acids. Trimming cost V 7 bases and J 13 bases; bases outside gene matches: 14. The CDR3 nucleotides read TGTGCCAGCAATGAAGCGGGAGGCCTAGGGGGACAGTTCCTC. Protein sequence: CASNEAGGLGGQFL.

This chain joins TRBV5-5 and TRBJ2-7, with 12 nucleotides matching TRBD2. With 3 bases clipped from V and 9 bases from J, the junction kept 7 bases outside the gene matches. This CDR3 has 14 residues. Germline-derived CDR1 and CDR2 are SGHKS and YYEKEE (reference sequence). The CDR3 is CASSWEGLAGAQYF. The DNA of the CDR3 is TGTGCCAGCAGCTGGGAGGGACTAGCGGGTGCGCAGTACTTC.

This clonotype was detected only a few times. CDR3 amino acids: CASTLLASVTDTQYF. CDR3 in DNA: TGTGCCAGCACCCTTCTGGCGTCGGTCACAGATACGCAGTATTTT. The gene calls are TRBV27 and TRBJ2-3, with D unresolved. The CDR3 sequence is 15 residues long. Trimming left V 7 bases short and J 2 bases short, with 16 bases between. CDR1 is MNHEY and CDR2 is SMNVEV in the germline V gene (reference sequence).

The V and J genes are TRBV20-1 and TRBJ1-6, with 8 bases matching TRBD1. The V gene end was trimmed by 5 bases and the J gene end by 7 bases; junction bases not matched to a gene: 13. Germline assignment: CDR1 DFQATT and CDR2 SNEGSKA (reference sequence). This CDR3 spans 16 amino acids. CDR3 sequence reads: CSAGNAGQGNNSPLHF. DNA for the CDR3: TGCAGTGCTGGAAACGCCGGACAGGGTAACAATTCACCCCTCCACTTT.

This clonotype is labeled as medium-sized. V and J are TRBV7-8 and TRBJ1-5; a possible D gene is TRBD1 (6 bases). The CDR3 runs 16 residues. Germline lookup yields CDR1 SGHVS and CDR2 FQNEAQ. V was pared by 4 bases and J by 2 bases, with 15 bases between. CDR3 in amino acids: CASSSPGGQRNQPQHF. CDR3 bases: TGTGCCAGCAGCTCCCCAGGTGGACAGCGCAATCAGCCCCAGCATTTT.

V is TRBV6-1 and J is TRBJ2-7; tentatively, D is TRBD2 (6 bases). Germline loops: CDR1 MNHNS, CDR2 SASEGT. V lost 8 bases and J lost 5, with 16 bases in between. The CDR3 extends over 13 amino acids. CDR3: CASLLGRSHEQYF. The DNA for the CDR3 is TGTGCCAGCCTCCTCGGGAGATCCCACGAGCAGTACTTC.

The rearrangement links TRBV6-1 to TRBJ1-5; 9 bases fit TRBD1. The V segment lost 8 bases and the J segment 5 bases; nucleotides outside the gene matches: 7. The CDR3 extends over 14 amino acids. Germline loops: CDR1 MNHNS, CDR2 SASEGT. CDR3 amino acids: CASSTDRGDQPQHF. CDR3 nucleotides: TGTGCCAGCTCAACGGACAGGGGAGATCAGCCCCAGCATTTT.

The sample holds a few counts of this clonotype. V and J are TRBV11-1 and TRBJ2-3; 8 nucleotides match TRBD1. Germline V CDR1 and CDR2: SGHAT, FQDESV (reference sequence). V lost 5 bases, J lost 7 bases, and 11 bases stayed unmatched. The CDR3 sequence is 15 residues long. As DNA, the CDR3 is TGTGCCAGCAGCCAGTGGGGACAGGCCAAGCATACGCAGTATTTT. It codes for CASSQWGQAKHTQYF.

In this sample, this clonotype turned up a few times. The chain uses TRBV29-1 and TRBJ2-3, with D uncertain. Trimming shortened V by 4 bases and J by 6 bases, and 14 bases separated the two germline ends. Germline lookup yields CDR1 SQVTM and CDR2 ANQGSEA. This CDR3 region has 13 residues. CDR3 coding DNA: TGCAGCGTTGGACTGGGGTCGACGGATACGCAGTATTTT. It codes for CSVGLGSTDTQYF.